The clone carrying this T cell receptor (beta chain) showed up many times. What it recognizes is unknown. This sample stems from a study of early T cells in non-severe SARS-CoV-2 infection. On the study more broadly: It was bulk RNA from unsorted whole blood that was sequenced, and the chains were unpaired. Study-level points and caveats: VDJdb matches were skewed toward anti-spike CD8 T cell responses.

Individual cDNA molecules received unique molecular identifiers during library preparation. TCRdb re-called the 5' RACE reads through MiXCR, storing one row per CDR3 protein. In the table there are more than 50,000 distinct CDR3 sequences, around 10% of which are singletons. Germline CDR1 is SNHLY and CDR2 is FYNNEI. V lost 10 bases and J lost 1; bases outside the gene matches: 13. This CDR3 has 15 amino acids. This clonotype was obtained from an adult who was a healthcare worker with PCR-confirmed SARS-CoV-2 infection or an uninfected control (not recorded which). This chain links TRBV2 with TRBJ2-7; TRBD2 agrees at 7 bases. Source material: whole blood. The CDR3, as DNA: TGTGCCACCGGGGCGACTAGCCCGACTTCCTACGAGCAGTACTTC. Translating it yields CATGATSPTSYEQYF.